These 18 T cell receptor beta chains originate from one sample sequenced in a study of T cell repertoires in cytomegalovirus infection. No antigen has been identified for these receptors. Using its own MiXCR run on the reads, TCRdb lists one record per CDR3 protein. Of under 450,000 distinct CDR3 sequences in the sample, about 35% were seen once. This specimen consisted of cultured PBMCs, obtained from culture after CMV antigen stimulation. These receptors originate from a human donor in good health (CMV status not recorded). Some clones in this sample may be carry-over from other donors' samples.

DNA of the CDR3: TGTGCCAGCAGCTTGTGGCGGGAGGGCAATGAGCAGTTCTTC. The encoded protein is CASSLWREGNEQFF. The V gene is TRBV7-4, the J gene TRBJ2-1, with TRBD2 matching 9 bases. Germline V gene lookup returns CDR1 SGHVT and CDR2 SQSDAQ. J gave up 6 bases and V 3 bases, and 3 bases lay outside the gene matches. The CDR3 has 14 amino acids.

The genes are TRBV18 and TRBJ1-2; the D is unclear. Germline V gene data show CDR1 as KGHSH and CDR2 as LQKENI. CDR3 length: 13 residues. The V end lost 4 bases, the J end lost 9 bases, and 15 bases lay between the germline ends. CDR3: CASSHSVGSSYTF. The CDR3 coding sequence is TGTGCCAGCTCACACTCCGTGGGGAGCAGCTACACCTTC.

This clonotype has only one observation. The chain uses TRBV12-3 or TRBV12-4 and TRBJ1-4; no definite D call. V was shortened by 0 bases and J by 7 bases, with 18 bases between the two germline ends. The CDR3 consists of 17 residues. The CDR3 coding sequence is TGTGCCAGCAGTTTAGCGCGGAGGGAAAGCCGCCCTGAAAAACTGTTTTTT. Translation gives CASSLARRESRPEKLFF.

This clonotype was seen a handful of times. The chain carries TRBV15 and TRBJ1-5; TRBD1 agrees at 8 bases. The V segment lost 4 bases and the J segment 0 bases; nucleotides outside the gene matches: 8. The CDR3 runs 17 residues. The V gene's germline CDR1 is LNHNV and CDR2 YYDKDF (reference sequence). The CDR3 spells CATSTRQGPFSNQPQHF. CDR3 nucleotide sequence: TGTGCCACCAGCACTCGACAGGGGCCCTTTAGCAATCAGCCCCAGCATTTT.

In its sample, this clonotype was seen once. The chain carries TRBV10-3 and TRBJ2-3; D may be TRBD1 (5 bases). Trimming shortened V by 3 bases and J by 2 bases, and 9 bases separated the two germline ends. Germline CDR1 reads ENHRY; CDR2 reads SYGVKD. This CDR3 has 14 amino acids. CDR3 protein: CAISDKGFTDTQYF. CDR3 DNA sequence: TGTGCCATCAGTGACAAGGGGTTCACAGATACGCAGTATTTT.

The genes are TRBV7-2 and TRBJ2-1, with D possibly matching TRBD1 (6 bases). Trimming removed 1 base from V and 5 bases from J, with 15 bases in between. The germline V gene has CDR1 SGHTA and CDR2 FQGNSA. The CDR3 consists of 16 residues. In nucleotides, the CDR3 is TGTGCCAGCAGCTTAGTCGCAGGGGCTATAAACAATGAGCAGTTCTTC. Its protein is CASSLVAGAINNEQFF.

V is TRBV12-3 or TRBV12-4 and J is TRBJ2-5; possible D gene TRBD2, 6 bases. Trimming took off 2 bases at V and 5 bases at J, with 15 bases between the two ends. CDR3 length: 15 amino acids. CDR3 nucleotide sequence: TGTGCCAGCAGTTTACTCGTCGGGAGTAGGGAGACCCAGTACTTC. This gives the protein CASSLLVGSRETQYF.

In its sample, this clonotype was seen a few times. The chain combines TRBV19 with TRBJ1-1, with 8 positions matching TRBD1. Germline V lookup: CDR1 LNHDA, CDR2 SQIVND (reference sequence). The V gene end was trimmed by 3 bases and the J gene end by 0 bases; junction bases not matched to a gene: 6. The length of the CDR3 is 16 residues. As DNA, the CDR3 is TGTGCCAGTAGTATTGTGGCAGGGGGCTTGAACACTGAAGCTTTCTTT. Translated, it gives CASSIVAGGLNTEAFF.

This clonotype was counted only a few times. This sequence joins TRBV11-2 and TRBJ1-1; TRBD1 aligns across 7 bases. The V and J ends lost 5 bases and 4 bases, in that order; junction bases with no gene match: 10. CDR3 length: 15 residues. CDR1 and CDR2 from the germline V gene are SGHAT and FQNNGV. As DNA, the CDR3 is TGTGCCAGCAGCCCCCCTGGTACAGGGGTCACTGAAGCTTTCTTT. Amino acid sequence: CASSPPGTGVTEAFF.

The DNA for the CDR3 is TGTGCCAGTAGCGAGACACCATCTGGAAACACCATATATTTT. It codes for CASSETPSGNTIYF. The V gene is TRBV19, the J gene TRBJ1-3; D is undetermined. V was pared by 6 bases and J by 1 base, with 10 bases between. The germline gives CDR1 LNHDA, CDR2 SQIVND (reference sequence). This CDR3 is 14 amino acids long.

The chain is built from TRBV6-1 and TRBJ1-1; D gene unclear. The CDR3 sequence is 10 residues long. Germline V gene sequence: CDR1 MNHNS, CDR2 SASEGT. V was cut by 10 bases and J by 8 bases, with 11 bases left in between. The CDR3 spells CATAWAEAFF. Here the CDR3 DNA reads TGTGCCACCGCGTGGGCAGAAGCTTTCTTT.

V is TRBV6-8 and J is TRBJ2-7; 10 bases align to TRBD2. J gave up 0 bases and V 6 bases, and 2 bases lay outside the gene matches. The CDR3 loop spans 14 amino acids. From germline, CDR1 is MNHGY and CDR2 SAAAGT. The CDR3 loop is CASRRTSGSYEQYV. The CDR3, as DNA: TGTGCCAGCAGAAGGACTAGCGGCTCCTACGAGCAGTACGTC.

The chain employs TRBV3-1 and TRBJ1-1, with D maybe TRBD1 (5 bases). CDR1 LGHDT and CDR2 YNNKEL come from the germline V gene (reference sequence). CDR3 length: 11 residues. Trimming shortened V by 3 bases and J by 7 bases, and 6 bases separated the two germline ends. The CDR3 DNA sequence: TGTGCCAGCAGCCAGGGGGTTGAAGCTTTCTTT. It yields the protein CASSQGVEAFF.

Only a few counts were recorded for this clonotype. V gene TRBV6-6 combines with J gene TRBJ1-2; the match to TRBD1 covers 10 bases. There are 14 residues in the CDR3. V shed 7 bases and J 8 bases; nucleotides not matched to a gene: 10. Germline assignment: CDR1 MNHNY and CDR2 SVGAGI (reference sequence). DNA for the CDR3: TGTGCCAGCATTATATCGGGACAGGGGAACGGCTACACCTTC. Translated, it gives CASIISGQGNGYTF.

The CDR3 reads CASASGGAGSPLHF. CDR3 coding DNA: TGTGCTAGCGCGTCTGGGGGGGCAGGTTCACCCCTCCACTTT. The gene calls are TRBV28 and TRBJ1-6; possibly TRBD1 for D (6 bases). This CDR3 region has 14 residues. The germline V gene has CDR1 MDHEN and CDR2 SYDVKM.

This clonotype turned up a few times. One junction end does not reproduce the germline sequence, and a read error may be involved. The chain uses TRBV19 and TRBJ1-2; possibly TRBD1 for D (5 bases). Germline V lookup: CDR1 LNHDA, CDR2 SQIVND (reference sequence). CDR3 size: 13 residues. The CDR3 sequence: CASRIRGVYGYTF. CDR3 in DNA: TGTGCCAGTCGTATCCGGGGGGTCTATGGCTACACCTTC.

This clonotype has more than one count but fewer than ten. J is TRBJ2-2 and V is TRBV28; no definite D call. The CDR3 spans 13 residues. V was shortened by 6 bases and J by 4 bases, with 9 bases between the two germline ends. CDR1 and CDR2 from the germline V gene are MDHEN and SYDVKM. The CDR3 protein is CASRAASTGELFF. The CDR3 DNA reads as TGTGCCAGCAGAGCCGCGAGCACCGGGGAGCTGTTTTTT.

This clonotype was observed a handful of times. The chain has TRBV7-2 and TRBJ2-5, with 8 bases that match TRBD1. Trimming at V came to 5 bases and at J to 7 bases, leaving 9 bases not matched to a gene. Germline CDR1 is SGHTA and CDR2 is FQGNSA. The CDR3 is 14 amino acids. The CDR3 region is CASSLDRGQGTQYF. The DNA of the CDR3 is TGTGCCAGCAGCCTCGACAGGGGTCAGGGGACCCAGTACTTC.